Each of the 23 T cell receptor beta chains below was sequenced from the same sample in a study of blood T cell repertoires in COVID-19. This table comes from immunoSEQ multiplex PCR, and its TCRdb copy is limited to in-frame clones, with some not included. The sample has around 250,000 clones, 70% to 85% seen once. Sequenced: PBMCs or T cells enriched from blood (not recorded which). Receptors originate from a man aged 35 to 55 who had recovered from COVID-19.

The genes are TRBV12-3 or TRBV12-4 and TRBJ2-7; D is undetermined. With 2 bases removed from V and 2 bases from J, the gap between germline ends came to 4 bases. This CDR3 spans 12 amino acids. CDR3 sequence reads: CASSLWPYEQYF. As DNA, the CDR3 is TGTGCCAGCAGTTTATGGCCCTACGAGCAGTACTTC.

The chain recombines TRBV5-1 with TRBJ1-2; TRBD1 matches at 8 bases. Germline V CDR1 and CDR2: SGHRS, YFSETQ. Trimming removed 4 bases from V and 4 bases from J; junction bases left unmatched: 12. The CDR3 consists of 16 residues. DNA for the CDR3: TGCGCCAGCAGCCCCGGTCCCGGGACAGGACCCTATGGCTACACCTTC. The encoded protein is CASSPGPGTGPYGYTF.

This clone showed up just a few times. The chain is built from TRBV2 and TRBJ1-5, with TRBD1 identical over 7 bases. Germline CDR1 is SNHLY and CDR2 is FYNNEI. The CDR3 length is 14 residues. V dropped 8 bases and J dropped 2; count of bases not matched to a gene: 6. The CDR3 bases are TGTGCCAGCCAGACAGGACAGGGCAATCAGCCCCAGCATTTT. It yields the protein CASQTGQGNQPQHF.

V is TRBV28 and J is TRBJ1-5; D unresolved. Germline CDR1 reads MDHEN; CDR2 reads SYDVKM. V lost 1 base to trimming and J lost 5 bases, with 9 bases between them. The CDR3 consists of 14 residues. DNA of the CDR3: TGTGCCAGCAGTTTATTGGCCCCCTATCAGCCCCAGCATTTT. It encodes CASSLLAPYQPQHF.

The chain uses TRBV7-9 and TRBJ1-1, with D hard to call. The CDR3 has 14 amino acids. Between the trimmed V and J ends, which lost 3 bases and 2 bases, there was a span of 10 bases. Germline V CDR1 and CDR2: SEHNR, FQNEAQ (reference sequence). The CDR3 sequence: CASSFSQVNTEAFF. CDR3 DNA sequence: TGTGCCAGCAGCTTTTCCCAGGTTAACACTGAAGCTTTCTTT.

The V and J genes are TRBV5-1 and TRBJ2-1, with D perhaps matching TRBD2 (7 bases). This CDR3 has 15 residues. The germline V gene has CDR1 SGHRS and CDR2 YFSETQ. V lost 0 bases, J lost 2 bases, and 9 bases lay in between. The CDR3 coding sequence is TGCGCCAGCAGCTTGGAGGGGGGGACCTACAATGAGCAGTTCTTC. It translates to CASSLEGGTYNEQFF.

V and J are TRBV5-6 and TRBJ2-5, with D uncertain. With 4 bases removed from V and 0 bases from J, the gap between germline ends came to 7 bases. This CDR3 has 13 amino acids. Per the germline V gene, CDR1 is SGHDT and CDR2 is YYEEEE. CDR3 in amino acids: CASSPLNQETQYF. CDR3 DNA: TGTGCCAGCAGCCCTCTAAACCAAGAGACCCAGTACTTC.

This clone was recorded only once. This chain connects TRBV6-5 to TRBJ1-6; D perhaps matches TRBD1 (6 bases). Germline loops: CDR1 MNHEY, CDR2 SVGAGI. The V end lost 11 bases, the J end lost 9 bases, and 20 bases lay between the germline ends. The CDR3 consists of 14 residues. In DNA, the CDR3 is TGTGCCGCTTTGAGGACAGAGGGGCTTTCACCCCTCCACTTT. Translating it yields CAALRTEGLSPLHF.

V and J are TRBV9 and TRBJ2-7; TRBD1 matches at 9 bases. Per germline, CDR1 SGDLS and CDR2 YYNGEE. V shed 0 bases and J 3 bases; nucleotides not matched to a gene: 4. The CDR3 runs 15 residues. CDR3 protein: CASSVEGTGFYEQYF. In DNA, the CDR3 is TGTGCCAGCAGCGTAGAGGGGACAGGGTTCTACGAGCAGTACTTC.

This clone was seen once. The CDR3 sequence: CASRLGSGAGNEKLFF. The CDR3 DNA reads as TGTGCCAGCAGATTGGGGTCGGGTGCGGGCAATGAAAAACTGTTTTTT. V and J are TRBV7-9 and TRBJ1-4; D not certain. The V and J ends lost 6 bases and 5 bases respectively, with 19 bases between them. The CDR3 extends over 16 amino acids. CDR1 is SEHNR and CDR2 is FQNEAQ in the germline V gene (reference sequence).

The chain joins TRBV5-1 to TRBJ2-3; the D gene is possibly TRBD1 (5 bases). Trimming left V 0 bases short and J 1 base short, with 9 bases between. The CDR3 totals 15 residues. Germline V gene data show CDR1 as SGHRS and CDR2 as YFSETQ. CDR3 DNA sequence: TGCGCCAGCAGCTTGGATGGCAGGGGCACAGATACGCAGTATTTT. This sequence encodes CASSLDGRGTDTQYF.

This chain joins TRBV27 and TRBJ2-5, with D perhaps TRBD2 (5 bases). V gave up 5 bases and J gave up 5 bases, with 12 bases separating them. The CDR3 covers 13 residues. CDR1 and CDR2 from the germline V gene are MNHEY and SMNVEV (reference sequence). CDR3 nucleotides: TGTGCCAGCAGTCCGCGGGCCGGGGAGACCCAGTACTTC. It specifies CASSPRAGETQYF.

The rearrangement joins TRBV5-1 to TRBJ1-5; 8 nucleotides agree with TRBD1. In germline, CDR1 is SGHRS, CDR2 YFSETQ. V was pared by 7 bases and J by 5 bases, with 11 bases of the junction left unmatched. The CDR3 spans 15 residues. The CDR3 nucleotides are TGCGCCAGCTCTTACTCCGGGACAGGAGATCAGCCCCAGCATTTT. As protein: CASSYSGTGDQPQHF.

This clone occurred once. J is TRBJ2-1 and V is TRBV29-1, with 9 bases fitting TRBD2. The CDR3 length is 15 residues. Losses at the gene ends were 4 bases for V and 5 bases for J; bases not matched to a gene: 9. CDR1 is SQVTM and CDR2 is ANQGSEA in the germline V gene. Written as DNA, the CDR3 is TGCAGCGTTGGGGCCGTGGGCGGGAGGGACAATGAGCAGTTCTTC. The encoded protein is CSVGAVGGRDNEQFF.

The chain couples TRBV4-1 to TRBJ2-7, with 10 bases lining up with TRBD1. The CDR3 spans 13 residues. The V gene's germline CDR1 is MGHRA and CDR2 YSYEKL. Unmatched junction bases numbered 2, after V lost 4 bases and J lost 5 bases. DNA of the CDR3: TGCGCCAGCAGCCGGACAGGGGGGCACGAGCAGTACTTC. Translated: CASSRTGGHEQYF.

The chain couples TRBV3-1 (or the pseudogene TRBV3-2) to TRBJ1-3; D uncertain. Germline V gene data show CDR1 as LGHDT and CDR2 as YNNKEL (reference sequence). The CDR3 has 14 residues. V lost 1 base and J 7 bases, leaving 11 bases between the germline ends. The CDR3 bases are TGTGCCAGCAGCCAAGCGCAGTCGAGGAACACCATATATTTT. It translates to CASSQAQSRNTIYF.

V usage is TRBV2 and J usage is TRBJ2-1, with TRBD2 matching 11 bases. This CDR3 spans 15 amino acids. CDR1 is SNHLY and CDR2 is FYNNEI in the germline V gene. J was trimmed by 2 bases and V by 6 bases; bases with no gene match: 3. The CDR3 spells CASRVTSGAYNEQFF. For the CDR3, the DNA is TGTGCCAGCAGGGTGACTAGCGGGGCCTACAATGAGCAGTTCTTC.

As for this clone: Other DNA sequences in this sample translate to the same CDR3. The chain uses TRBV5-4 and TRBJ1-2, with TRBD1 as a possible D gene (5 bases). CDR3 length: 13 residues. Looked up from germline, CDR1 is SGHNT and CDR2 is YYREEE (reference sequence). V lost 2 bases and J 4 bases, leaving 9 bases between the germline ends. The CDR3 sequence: CASSFSQGYGYTF. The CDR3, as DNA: TGTGCCAGCAGCTTTTCCCAGGGCTATGGCTACACCTTC.

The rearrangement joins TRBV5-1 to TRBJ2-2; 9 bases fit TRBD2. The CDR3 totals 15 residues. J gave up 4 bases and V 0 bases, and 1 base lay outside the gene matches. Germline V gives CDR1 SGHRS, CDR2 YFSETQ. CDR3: CASSLDSGSTGELFF. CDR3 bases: TGCGCCAGCAGCTTGGATAGCGGGAGCACCGGGGAGCTGTTTTTT.

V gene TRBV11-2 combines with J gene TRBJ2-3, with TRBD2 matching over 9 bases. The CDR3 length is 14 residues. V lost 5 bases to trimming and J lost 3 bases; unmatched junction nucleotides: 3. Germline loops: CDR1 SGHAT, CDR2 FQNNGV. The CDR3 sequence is CASSQRGDTDTQYF. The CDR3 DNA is TGTGCCAGCAGCCAGCGGGGGGATACAGATACGCAGTATTTT.

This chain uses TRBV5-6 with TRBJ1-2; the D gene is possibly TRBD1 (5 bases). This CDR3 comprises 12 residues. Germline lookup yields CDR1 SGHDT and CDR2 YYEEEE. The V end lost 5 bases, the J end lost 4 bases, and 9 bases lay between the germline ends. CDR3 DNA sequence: TGTGCCAGCAGTGGACAAGGCTATGGCTACACCTTC. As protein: CASSGQGYGYTF.

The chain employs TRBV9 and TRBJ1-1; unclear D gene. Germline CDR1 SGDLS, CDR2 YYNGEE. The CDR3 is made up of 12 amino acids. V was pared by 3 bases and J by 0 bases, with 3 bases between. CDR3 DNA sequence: TGTGCCAGCAGCGCCATGAACACTGAAGCTTTCTTT. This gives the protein CASSAMNTEAFF.

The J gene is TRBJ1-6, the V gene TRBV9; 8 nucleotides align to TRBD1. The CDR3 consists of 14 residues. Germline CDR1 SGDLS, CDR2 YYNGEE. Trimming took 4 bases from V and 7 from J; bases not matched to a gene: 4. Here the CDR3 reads CASSPRQGNSPLHF. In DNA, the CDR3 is TGTGCCAGCAGCCCGCGACAGGGGAATTCACCCCTCCACTTT.